These T cell receptor beta chains were read from a single sample in a study of neurological immune-mediated disorders. One entry per CDR3 protein results from TCRdb running MiXCR on the 5' RACE reads. Found here are about 38,000 distinct CDR3 sequences, 11% of them singletons; the top ten hold roughly 3.9%. The sequenced sample was PBMCs. Receptors were obtained from a man aged 60 to 69 with HTLV-1-associated myelopathy (HAM/TSP). The CDR3 runs from the conserved cysteine through the conserved F or W. D genes are given only for firm matches. Size is omitted from some rows. Given values are once, few, many or a class for expanded clones.

j_call clone_size d_call v_call cdr3_nt cdr3_aa
TRBJ1-2 NA TRBD1 TRBV27 TGTGCCAGCAGTTTACAGGGGGCGCCTGGCTACACCTTC CASSLQGAPGYTF
TRBJ2-1 many TRBD1 TRBV5-1 TGCGCCAGCAGCTTGACGGGACAGGGGGCGTTGAGGTCCTACAATGAGCAGTTCTTC CASSLTGQGALRSYNEQFF
TRBJ2-5 many NA TRBV12-3/TRBV12-4 TGTGCCAGCACCTTCGGGGGGCTAGGGGAGACCCAGTACTTC CASTFGGLGETQYF
TRBJ1-1 many NA TRBV20-1 TGCAGTGCTAGAGCCCCAGTCGGAGAGGAAGCTTTCTTT CSARAPVGEEAFF
TRBJ1-1 many NA TRBV5-1 TGCGCCAGCAGCTTGGAGGCAGGCATGAACACTGAAGCTTTCTTT CASSLEAGMNTEAFF
TRBJ1-1 many TRBD1 TRBV5-1 TGCGCCAGCAGCCCGCAGGGGGAAGGCACTGAAGCTTTCTTT CASSPQGEGTEAFF
TRBJ2-1 NA TRBD2 TRBV19 TGTGCCAGTAACAAGCGGGGGAGATACAATGAGCAGTTCTTC CASNKRGRYNEQFF
TRBJ2-2 many NA TRBV5-1 TGCGCCAGCAGCTTACAATCAGGCAGGGAGCTGTTTTTT CASSLQSGRELFF
TRBJ2-2 many NA TRBV7-8 TGTGCCAGCAGCCCAGGGCTAACGAACACCGGGGAGCTGTTTTTT CASSPGLTNTGELFF
TRBJ1-2 NA TRBD1 TRBV2 TGTGCCAGCAGTCGGGACAGCTATGGCTACACCTTC CASSRDSYGYTF
TRBJ2-7 many TRBD2 TRBV4-1 TGCGCCAGCAGCCAAGACCCGAATCCGGGGGGGTCCTACGAGCAGTACTTC CASSQDPNPGGSYEQYF
TRBJ1-2 many NA TRBV20-1 TGCAGTGCTAGAGATATCCCGGGCTATGGCTACACCTTC CSARDIPGYGYTF
TRBJ2-7 NA TRBD1 TRBV15 TGTACCACCAACAGCCGGGACAGGGCGGGCGAGCAGTACTTC CTTNSRDRAGEQYF
TRBJ2-5 many TRBD2 TRBV20-1 TGCAGTGCTAGAGACGGGACTAGCACCATAGAGACCCAGTACTTC CSARDGTSTIETQYF
TRBJ2-7 NA NA TRBV20-1 TGCAGTGCACGAGAGGGGGAGAGGCAGTACTTC CSAREGERQYF
TRBJ2-1 many TRBD2 TRBV20-1 TGCAGTGCTAGAACCGGGACTAGCGGGACTGCTTACAATGAGCAGTTCTTC CSARTGTSGTAYNEQFF
TRBJ2-5 few NA TRBV10-3 TGTGCCATCTGTGCCCGACTAGAAGAGACCCAGTACTTC CAICARLEETQYF
TRBJ2-3 many TRBD2 TRBV20-1 TGCAGTGGGGAAGTGGCGGGAGGGCCGAGCACAGATACGCAGTATTTT CSGEVAGGPSTDTQYF
TRBJ2-7 many NA TRBV12-3/TRBV12-4 TGTGCCAGCAGCCCTTATGGCAGGGGCCGAGGCGAGCAGTACTTC CASSPYGRGRGEQYF
TRBJ2-6 many NA TRBV6-5 TGTGCCAGCAGGTTTATGCGGGGCTCTGGGGCCAACGTCCTGACTTTC CASRFMRGSGANVLTF
TRBJ2-6 NA TRBD2 TRBV5-1 TGCGCCAGTATCTTATTACCGGGAGGGCCCATTGGGGCCAACGTCCTGACTTTC CASILLPGGPIGANVLTF
TRBJ1-1 many NA TRBV6-5 TGTGCCAGCAGCCTAAAGGGCAGGGTGCACCCCCCTTCAGGAAACACTGAAGCTTTCTTT CASSLKGRVHPPSGNTEAFF
TRBJ1-2 many TRBD1 TRBV5-1 TGCGCCAGCAGCTTGGGACAGGGGTCTCGGTACTATGGCTACACCTTC CASSLGQGSRYYGYTF
TRBJ2-7 many NA TRBV20-1 TGCAGTGCTAGGGTCCCAGGGAGCTCCTACGAGCAGTACTTC CSARVPGSSYEQYF
TRBJ2-2 many NA TRBV5-1 TGCGCCAGCGCCTACAGGGAAGACACCGGGGAGCTGTTTTTT CASAYREDTGELFF
TRBJ2-7 many NA TRBV6-5 TGTGCCAGCAGCCCCCTCGGGGGTCACGAGCAGTACTTC CASSPLGGHEQYF
TRBJ2-3 many NA TRBV20-1 TGCAGCGGGCGGCGGGGACCCGCTAGCACAGATACGCAGTATTTT CSGRRGPASTDTQYF
TRBJ2-7 many TRBD2 TRBV20-1 TGCAGTGCTAGAGGGACTAGCGGGGGAGGCTACGAGCAGTACTTC CSARGTSGGGYEQYF
TRBJ2-3 NA NA TRBV5-1 NA CASSFYICSARDPGGRDTQYF